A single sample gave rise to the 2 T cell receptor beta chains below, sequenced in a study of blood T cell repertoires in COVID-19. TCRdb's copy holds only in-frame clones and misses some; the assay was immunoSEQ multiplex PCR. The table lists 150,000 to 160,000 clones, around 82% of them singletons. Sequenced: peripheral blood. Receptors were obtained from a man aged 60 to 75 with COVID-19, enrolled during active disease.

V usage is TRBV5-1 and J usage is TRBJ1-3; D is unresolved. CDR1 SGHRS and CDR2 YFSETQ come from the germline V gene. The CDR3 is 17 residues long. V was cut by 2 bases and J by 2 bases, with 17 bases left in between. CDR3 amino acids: CASSFLGEGSTGNTIYF. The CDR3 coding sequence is TGCGCCAGCAGCTTCCTCGGGGAGGGCTCGACTGGAAACACCATATATTTT. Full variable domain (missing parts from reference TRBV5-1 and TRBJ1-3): KAGVTQTPRYLIKTRGQQVTLSCSPISGHRSVSWYQQTPGQGLQFLFEYFSETQRNKGNFPGRFSGRQFSNSRSEMNVSTLELGDSALYLCASSFLGEGSTGNTIYFGEGSWLTVV.

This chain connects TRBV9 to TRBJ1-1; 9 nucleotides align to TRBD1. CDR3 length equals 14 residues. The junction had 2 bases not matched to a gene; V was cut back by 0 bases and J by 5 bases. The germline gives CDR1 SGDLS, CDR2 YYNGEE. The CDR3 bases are TGTGCCAGCAGCGTAGAGACAGGGGGGACTGAAGCTTTCTTT. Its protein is CASSVETGGTEAFF.